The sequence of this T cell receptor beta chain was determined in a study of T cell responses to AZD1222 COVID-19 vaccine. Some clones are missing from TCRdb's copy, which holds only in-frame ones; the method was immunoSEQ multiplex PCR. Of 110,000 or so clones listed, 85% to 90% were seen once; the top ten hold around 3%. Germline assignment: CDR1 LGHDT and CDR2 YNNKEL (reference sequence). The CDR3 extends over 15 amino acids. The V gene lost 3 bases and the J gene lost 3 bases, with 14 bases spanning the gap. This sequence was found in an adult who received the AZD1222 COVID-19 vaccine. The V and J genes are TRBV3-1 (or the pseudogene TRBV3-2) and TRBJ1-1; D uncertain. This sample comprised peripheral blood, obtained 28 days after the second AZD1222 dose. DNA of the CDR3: TGTGCCAGCAGCCATCTCCGGGAGAAGGACACTGAAGCTTTCTTT. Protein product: CASSHLREKDTEAFF.